This TCR beta chain was found in a study of T cells in Graves' hyperthyroidism and ophthalmopathy. Points from the study as a whole: Most thyroid clonotypes with frequency above 0.001 were detected in blood. Onset of ophthalmopathy came a median roughly 6.5 months after the model predicted it.

Amplification of TCR beta CDR3 regions used RNA as the template. The study used the HTBI primer set for a first-round RT-PCR of the TCR CDR3. TCRdb re-called the multiplex PCR reads with MiXCR, one entry per CDR3 protein. Seen here are 450,000 to 700,000 distinct CDR3 sequences, roughly 46% observed once, and the top ten hold around a fifth. This clonotype was recorded at least ten times. The antigen remains unidentified. Patients were excluded because of uncontrolled infection, other autoimmune disease, pregnancy or lactation. For the diagnoses, clinical symptoms, serum thyroxine and TRAb, thyroid ultrasound and orbital computed tomography were used. Sequences were obtained from peripheral blood or thyroid tissue (not recorded which). The TCR sequence derives from an adult woman with Graves' disease, either hyperthyroidism or ophthalmopathy (not recorded which).

CDR3 in amino acids: CASSLVGGGFREKLFF. The CDR3 DNA reads as TGTGCCAGCAGCTTAGTGGGGGGAGGGTTTCGTGAAAAACTGTTTTTT. The chain couples TRBV7-2 to TRBJ1-4; maybe TRBD1 (5 bases). The CDR3 extends over 16 amino acids. The V end was cut by 1 base, the J end by 7 bases, with 16 bases between. Germline V gene lookup returns CDR1 SGHTA and CDR2 FQGNSA.